These 19 T cell receptor beta chains came from one sample sequenced in a study of cytomegalovirus exposure and HLA in healthy donors. Sequencing used immunoSEQ multiplex PCR; TCRdb keeps in-frame clones, though not all of them. The table includes over 200,000 clones, roughly 83% detected once. Material: PBMCs. Every receptor here comes from a woman between 18 and 29 years old in good health and CMV-seronegative.

Only one count was recorded for this clone. This chain links TRBV5-1 with TRBJ1-1; D is possibly TRBD1 (5 bases). Germline V gene lookup returns CDR1 SGHRS and CDR2 YFSETQ. The V and J ends lost 4 bases and 4 bases respectively, with 8 bases between them. CDR3 length equals 12 residues. The CDR3 DNA sequence: TGCGCCAGCAGCCCGGGGCCCACTGAAGCTTTCTTT. This translates into CASSPGPTEAFF.

The chain employs TRBV28 and TRBJ1-1; D might be TRBD1 (5 bases). The CDR3 runs 11 residues. V was trimmed by 10 bases and J by 5 bases, leaving 11 bases between them. Germline CDR1 is MDHEN and CDR2 is SYDVKM. CDR3 loop: CAINRQTEAFF. CDR3 bases: TGTGCCATAAACCGACAGACTGAAGCTTTCTTT.

This chain uses TRBV18 with TRBJ1-1; 10 bases align to TRBD1. After removal of 4 bases from V and 3 bases from J, the junction contained 5 bases not matched to a gene. Per germline, CDR1 KGHSH and CDR2 LQKENI. The CDR3 spans 15 residues. The CDR3 DNA is TGTGCCAGCTCACGACAGGGGGCGGGGGACACTGAAGCTTTCTTT. It encodes CASSRQGAGDTEAFF.

This clone was seen once. V gene TRBV29-1 combines with J gene TRBJ2-2; perhaps TRBD1 as D (6 bases). The V and J ends lost 7 bases and 0 bases respectively, with 12 bases between them. Germline V gene sequence: CDR1 SQVTM, CDR2 ANQGSEA. The CDR3 runs to 14 residues. The chain's CDR3 is CSGQGSTNTGELFF. The DNA for the CDR3 is TGCAGCGGTCAGGGGTCTACGAACACCGGGGAGCTGTTTTTT.

This clone has a single count. The rearrangement joins TRBV27 to TRBJ2-7; no reliable D call. Germline assignment: CDR1 MNHEY and CDR2 SMNVEV (reference sequence). Deletions cut 0 bases from V and 4 bases from J, with 16 bases between. The CDR3 loop spans 16 amino acids. CDR3 coding DNA: TGTGCCAGCAGTTTATCCGGCACTGGTGACCTGTACGAGCAGTACTTC. Encoded protein: CASSLSGTGDLYEQYF.

The chain joins TRBV7-2 to TRBJ2-2; D unresolved. Germline assignment: CDR1 SGHTA and CDR2 FQGNSA. The CDR3 runs 15 residues. V lost 3 bases, J lost 4 bases, and 12 bases lay in between. CDR3 protein: CASSFVAGTTGELFF. For the CDR3, the DNA is TGTGCCAGCAGCTTTGTGGCAGGAACCACCGGGGAGCTGTTTTTT.

This clone has only one observation. V is TRBV27 and J is TRBJ2-1; 7 bases agree with TRBD1. Germline V lookup: CDR1 MNHEY, CDR2 SMNVEV (reference sequence). This CDR3 is 13 amino acids long. V lost 5 bases, J lost 8 bases, and 6 bases stayed unmatched. The CDR3 reads CASSLTGDDEQFF. CDR3 nucleotide sequence: TGTGCCAGCAGTCTAACAGGGGACGATGAGCAGTTCTTC.

This clone was seen more than once but under ten times. The V gene is TRBV7-8, the J gene TRBJ1-2; D is unclear. This CDR3 has 13 amino acids. The V and J ends lost 5 bases and 4 bases respectively, with 11 bases between them. Germline V gene data show CDR1 as SGHVS and CDR2 as FQNEAQ. CDR3 region: CASSAVATYGYTF. The DNA of the CDR3 is TGTGCCAGCAGCGCTGTTGCAACCTATGGCTACACCTTC.

The chain couples TRBV28 to TRBJ2-4; possibly TRBD1 or TRBD2 for D (5 bases each). This CDR3 is 13 amino acids long. V lost 6 bases and J lost 8, with 14 bases in between. The germline V gene encodes CDR1 MDHEN and CDR2 SYDVKM. CDR3 DNA sequence: TGTGCCAGCAGCGAGAGGGGCAGGTACATTCAGTACTTC. Encoded protein: CASSERGRYIQYF.

The chain has TRBV18 and TRBJ2-3; D remains ambiguous. Trimming took 4 bases from V and 3 from J, leaving 14 bases between them. Germline V lookup: CDR1 KGHSH, CDR2 LQKENI. The CDR3 has 15 amino acids. The CDR3 DNA is TGTGCCAGCTCACTAAATCCCTCGCGAACAGATACGCAGTATTTT. Translated: CASSLNPSRTDTQYF.

The chain couples TRBV9 to TRBJ1-2; unclear D gene. Germline V gives CDR1 SGDLS, CDR2 YYNGEE. The CDR3 has 13 amino acids. Between the trimmed V and J ends, which lost 0 bases and 8 bases, there was a span of 11 bases. The CDR3 protein is CASSVGHVGGYTF. DNA of the CDR3: TGTGCCAGCAGCGTAGGGCACGTGGGCGGCTACACCTTC.

This clone was seen a single time. The CDR3 here is CASSLSGVGNTIYF. The CDR3 DNA reads TGTGCCAGCAGCTTATCAGGGGTCGGAAACACCATATATTTT. The rearrangement joins TRBV7-9 to TRBJ1-3; perhaps TRBD1 as D (6 bases). CDR1 and CDR2 from the germline V gene are SEHNR and FQNEAQ (reference sequence). This CDR3 contains 14 residues. V shed 2 bases and J shed 4 bases, with 9 bases lying between them.

The chain employs TRBV19 and TRBJ1-2, with a tentative D call TRBD1 (5 bases). Germline V gene lookup returns CDR1 LNHDA and CDR2 SQIVND (reference sequence). Trimming removed 1 base at V and 0 bases at J, with 9 bases between. CDR3 length: 15 amino acids. DNA for the CDR3: TGTGCCAGTAGTATAGCCGGGGACCCTAACTATGGCTACACCTTC. It specifies CASSIAGDPNYGYTF.

The chain links TRBV28 to TRBJ2-7; a possible D gene is TRBD1 (5 bases). V dropped 2 bases and J dropped 1 base, with 9 bases sitting between them. Looked up from germline, CDR1 is MDHEN and CDR2 is SYDVKM. This CDR3 has 14 amino acids. The CDR3 nucleotides read TGTGCCAGCAGTTTACAGGGTACATCCTACGAGCAGTACTTC. Translating it yields CASSLQGTSYEQYF.

The chain uses TRBV4-2 and TRBJ2-1; D is possibly TRBD1 (6 bases). Germline assignment: CDR1 LGHNA and CDR2 YNFKEQ. This CDR3 spans 16 amino acids. Deletions cut 4 bases from V and 4 bases from J, with 17 bases between. The CDR3: CASSPGGQSLYNEQFF. The CDR3 nucleotides read TGTGCCAGCAGCCCTGGTGGACAGAGTCTTTACAATGAGCAGTTCTTC.

The CDR3 DNA sequence: TGTGCCAGCAGCTTAGTTCAGGCCGGTTTGTATTACGAGCAGTACTTC. Translating it yields CASSLVQAGLYYEQYF. This sequence joins TRBV7-9 and TRBJ2-7; D unclear. The V and J ends lost 1 base and 4 bases respectively, with 17 bases between them. CDR1 SEHNR and CDR2 FQNEAQ come from the germline V gene (reference sequence). There are 16 residues in the CDR3. Using reference TRBV7-9 and TRBJ2-7 for the parts outside the CDR3, the full variable domain is DTGVSQNPRHKITKRGQNVTFRCDPISEHNRLYWYRQTLGQGPEFLTYFQNEAQLEKSRLLSDRFSAERPKGSFSTLEIQRTEQGDSAMYLCASSLVQAGLYYEQYFGPGTRLTVT.

CDR3 residues: CASSPLAGINNEQFF. DNA for the CDR3: TGTGCCAGCAGCCCACTAGCGGGGATAAACAATGAGCAGTTCTTC. This chain joins TRBV7-3 and TRBJ2-1, with 10 bases fitting TRBD2. The CDR3 covers 15 residues. The germline V gene encodes CDR1 SGHTA and CDR2 FQGTGA. V dropped 5 bases and J dropped 5; count of bases not matched to a gene: 6.

The chain combines TRBV13 with TRBJ1-2; 8 positions agree with TRBD1. The ends lost 3 bases at V and 7 bases at J; junction bases unmatched: 16. The CDR3 loop spans 17 amino acids. Looked up from germline, CDR1 is PRHDT and CDR2 is FYEKMQ (reference sequence). The CDR3 DNA sequence: TGTGCCAGCAGCTTTCAGACAGGGGAAATGGGACCTGGTGGCTACACCTTC. It encodes CASSFQTGEMGPGGYTF.

This clone was counted many times. The V gene is TRBV5-6, the J gene TRBJ2-7, with D possibly TRBD1 on 5 matching bases. V was clipped by 4 bases and J by 4 bases, with 21 bases between them. The germline V gene encodes CDR1 SGHDT and CDR2 YYEEEE. This CDR3 spans 16 amino acids. The CDR3 loop is CASSPTPARALYEQYF. CDR3 DNA: TGTGCCAGCAGCCCTACTCCGGCCAGGGCCCTTTACGAGCAGTACTTC. The entire variable domain, with the rest obtained from reference TRBV5-6 and TRBJ2-7, is as follows: DAGVTQSPTHLIKTRGQQVTLRCSPKSGHDTVSWYQQALGQGPQFIFQYYEEEERQRGNFPDRFSGHQFPNYSSELNVNALLLGDSALYLCASSPTPARALYEQYFGPGTRLTVT.